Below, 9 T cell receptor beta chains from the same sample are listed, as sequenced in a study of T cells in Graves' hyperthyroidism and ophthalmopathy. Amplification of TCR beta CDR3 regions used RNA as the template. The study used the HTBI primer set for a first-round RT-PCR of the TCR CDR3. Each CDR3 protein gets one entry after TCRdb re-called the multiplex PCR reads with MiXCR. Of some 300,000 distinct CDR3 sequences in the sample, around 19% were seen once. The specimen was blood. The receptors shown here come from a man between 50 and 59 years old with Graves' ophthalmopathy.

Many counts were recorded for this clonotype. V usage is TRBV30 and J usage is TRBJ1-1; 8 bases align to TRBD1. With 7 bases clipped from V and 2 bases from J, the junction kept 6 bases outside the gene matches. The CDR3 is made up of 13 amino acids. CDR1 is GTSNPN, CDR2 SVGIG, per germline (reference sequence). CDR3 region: CALGQATNTEAFF. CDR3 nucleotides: TGTGCCTTGGGACAGGCTACCAACACTGAAGCTTTCTTT.

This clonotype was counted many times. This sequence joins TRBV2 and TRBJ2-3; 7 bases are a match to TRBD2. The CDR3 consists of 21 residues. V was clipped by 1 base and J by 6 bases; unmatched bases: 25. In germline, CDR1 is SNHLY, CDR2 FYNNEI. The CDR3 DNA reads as TGTGCCAGCAGTGAAGTTTGTCCCAGGGAGCTCCGGGGGGTGTTTCCGGATACGCAGTATTTT. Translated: CASSEVCPRELRGVFPDTQYF.

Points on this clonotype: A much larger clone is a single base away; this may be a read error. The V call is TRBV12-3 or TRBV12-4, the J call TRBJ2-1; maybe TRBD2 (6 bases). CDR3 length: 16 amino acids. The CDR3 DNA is TGTGCCAGCAGTTGGACACGGAGGGCTCCCTACAGTGAGCAGTTCTTC. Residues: CASSWTRRAPYSEQFF.

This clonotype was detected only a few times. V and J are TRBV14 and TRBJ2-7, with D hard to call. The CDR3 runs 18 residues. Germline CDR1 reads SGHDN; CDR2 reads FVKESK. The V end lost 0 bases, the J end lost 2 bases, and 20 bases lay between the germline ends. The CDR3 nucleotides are TGTGCCAGCAGCCAAGATTATGGTCGGCGCACTTTTGCCTACGAGCAGTACTTC. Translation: CASSQDYGRRTFAYEQYF.

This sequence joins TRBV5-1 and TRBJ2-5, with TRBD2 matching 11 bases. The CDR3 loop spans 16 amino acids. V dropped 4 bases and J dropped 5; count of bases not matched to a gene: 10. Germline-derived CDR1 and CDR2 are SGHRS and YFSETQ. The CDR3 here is CASSSRLAGSTETQYF. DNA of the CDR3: TGCGCCAGCAGCAGCCGACTAGCGGGATCCACGGAGACCCAGTACTTC.

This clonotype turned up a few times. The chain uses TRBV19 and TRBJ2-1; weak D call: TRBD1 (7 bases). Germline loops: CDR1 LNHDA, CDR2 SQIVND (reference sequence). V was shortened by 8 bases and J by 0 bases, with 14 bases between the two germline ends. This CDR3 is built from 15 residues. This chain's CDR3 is CASVGGTDSYNEQFF. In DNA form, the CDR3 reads TGTGCCAGTGTAGGAGGGACAGACTCCTACAATGAGCAGTTCTTC.

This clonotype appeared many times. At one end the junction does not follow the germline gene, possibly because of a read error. The CDR3 DNA follows: TGTGCTAGCAGTGACCGGGGGGGATACACTGAAGCTTTCTTT. Amino acid sequence: CASSDRGGYTEAFF. This rearrangement joins TRBV6-1 to TRBJ1-1; the D gene is possibly TRBD1 (5 bases). The V gene's germline CDR1 is MNHNS and CDR2 SASEGT. The CDR3 is 14 residues long.

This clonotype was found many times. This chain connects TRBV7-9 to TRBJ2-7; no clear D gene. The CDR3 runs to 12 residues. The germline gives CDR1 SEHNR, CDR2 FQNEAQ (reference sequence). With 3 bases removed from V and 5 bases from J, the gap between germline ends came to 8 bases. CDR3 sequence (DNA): TGTGCCAGCAGCTTTGGCAGCCACGAGCAGTACTTC. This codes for CASSFGSHEQYF.

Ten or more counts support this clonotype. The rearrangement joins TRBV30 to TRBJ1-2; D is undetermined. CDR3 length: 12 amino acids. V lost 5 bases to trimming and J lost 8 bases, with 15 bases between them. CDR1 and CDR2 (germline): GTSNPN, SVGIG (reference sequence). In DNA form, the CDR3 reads TGTGCCTGGGGTCGAGCTCCCCTGGGCTACACCTTC. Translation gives CAWGRAPLGYTF.